This T cell receptor (beta chain) derives from a study of blood T cell repertoires in COVID-19. Study in general: Spain, Italy and the United States supplied samples that represented acute and convalescent COVID-19. T cells, B-cell-depleted T cells, or PBMCs provided the cDNA or gDNA that served as material.

Authors' analysis steps: Amplification with reference gene primers provided the estimates of nucleated cell counts. TCRdb's copy holds only in-frame clones and misses some; the assay was immunoSEQ multiplex PCR. D and trimming were read from the DNA, whereas the V and J calls and clone size are those reported in that table. In the table there are about 200,000 clones, under 95% of which are singletons. The length of the CDR3 is 13 residues. CDR1 and CDR2 (germline): LNHDA, SQIVND (reference sequence). With 5 bases removed from V and 3 bases from J, the gap between germline ends came to 11 bases. The clonotype comes from a man aged 30 to 45 with acute or convalescent COVID-19. Sequenced material: peripheral blood. The V gene is TRBV19, the J gene TRBJ2-7; D possibly corresponds to TRBD1 (5 bases). CDR3 nucleotides: TGTGCCAGTAGTCCAGGACACCTCTACGAGCAGTACTTC. The encoded protein is CASSPGHLYEQYF.